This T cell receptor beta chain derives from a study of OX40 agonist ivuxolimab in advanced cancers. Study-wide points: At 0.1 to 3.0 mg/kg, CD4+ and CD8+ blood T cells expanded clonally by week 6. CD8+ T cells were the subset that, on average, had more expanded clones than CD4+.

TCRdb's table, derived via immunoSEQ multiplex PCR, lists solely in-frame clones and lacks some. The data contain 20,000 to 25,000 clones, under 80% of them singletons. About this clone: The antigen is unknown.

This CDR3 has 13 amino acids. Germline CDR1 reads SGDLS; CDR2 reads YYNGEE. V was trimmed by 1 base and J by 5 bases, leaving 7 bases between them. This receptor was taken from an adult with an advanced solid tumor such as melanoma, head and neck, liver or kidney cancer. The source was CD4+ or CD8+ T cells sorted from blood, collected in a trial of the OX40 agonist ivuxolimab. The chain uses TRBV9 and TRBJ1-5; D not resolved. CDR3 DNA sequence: TGTGCCAGCAGCGTAATGGGAGATCAGCCCCAGCATTTT. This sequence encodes CASSVMGDQPQHF.